Presented here are 8 T cell receptor beta chains from one specimen sequenced in a study of CD8+ T cells in alopecia areata. Once RNA had been extracted, it was reverse transcribed into cDNA to act as the sequencing template. Libraries were prepared by immunoSEQ multiplex PCR; TCRdb keeps only in-frame clonotypes and omits some of them. The repertoire holds around 120,000 clones, with 50% to 55% as singletons. Stated treatment: oral pan-JAK inhibitor, 5-10 mg twice daily. This specimen consisted of CD4+ T cells sorted from blood, obtained at week 4, from a patient treated with tofacitinib. The receptors here all came from a human donor with alopecia areata.

V usage is TRBV5-1 and J usage is TRBJ1-5, with D possibly being TRBD1 (5 bases). The V end lost 0 bases, the J end lost 3 bases, and 10 bases lay between the germline ends. Looked up from germline, CDR1 is SGHRS and CDR2 is YFSETQ. CDR3 length: 15 amino acids. CDR3 DNA sequence: TGCGCCAGCAGCTTGGACGGGGGGGTCAATCAGCCCCAGCATTTT. Translating gives CASSLDGGVNQPQHF.

V is TRBV6-5 and J is TRBJ2-4, with D unresolved. Germline lookup yields CDR1 MNHEY and CDR2 SVGAGI. Trimming shortened V by 2 bases and J by 9 bases, and 5 bases separated the two germline ends. This CDR3 region has 11 residues. The CDR3 here is CASSYLGIQYF. DNA for the CDR3: TGTGCCAGCAGTTACCTGGGCATTCAGTACTTC.

The rearrangement joins TRBV19 to TRBJ1-1, with no clear D. V lost 3 bases and J 1 base, leaving 24 bases between the germline ends. CDR3 length: 19 amino acids. Germline-derived CDR1 and CDR2 are LNHDA and SQIVND (reference sequence). CDR3 sequence reads: CASSINVAGTIRSNTEAFF. The CDR3 nucleotides read TGTGCCAGTAGTATTAACGTTGCGGGTACGATTCGGTCGAACACTGAAGCTTTCTTT.

The chain combines TRBV18 with TRBJ2-3; no firm D call. The V end was cut by 4 bases, the J end by 3 bases, with 2 bases between. Germline V gene sequence: CDR1 KGHSH, CDR2 LQKENI. The CDR3 spans 11 residues. CDR3 in amino acids: CASSQTDTQYF. Written as DNA, the CDR3 is TGTGCCAGCTCACAAACAGATACGCAGTATTTT.

This clone showed up just a few times. The rearrangement links TRBV7-3 to TRBJ2-3, with D maybe TRBD2 (7 bases). V lost 3 bases and J 6 bases, leaving 13 bases between the germline ends. This CDR3 is built from 14 residues. Germline V gives CDR1 SGHTA, CDR2 FQGTGA. CDR3 sequence (DNA): TGTGCCAGCAGCTTTGGCGGGGGCTGGGATACGCAGTATTTT. Translating it yields CASSFGGGWDTQYF. The whole variable domain, filled in from reference TRBV7-3 and TRBJ2-3, reads GAGVSQTPSNKVTEKGKYVELRCDPISGHTALYWYRQSLGQGPEFLIYFQGTGAADDSGLPNDRFFAVRPEGSVSTLKIQRTERGDSAVYLCASSFGGGWDTQYFGPGTRLTVL.

The chain links TRBV11-2 to TRBJ2-5; 14 bases are shared with TRBD2. Unmatched junction bases numbered 5, after V lost 5 bases and J lost 6 bases. Germline assignment: CDR1 SGHAT and CDR2 FQNNGV. The CDR3 has 15 amino acids. Written as DNA, the CDR3 is TGTGCCAGCAGCCTCGGGACTAGCGGGAGACAGACCCAGTACTTC. It specifies CASSLGTSGRQTQYF.

This rearrangement joins TRBV5-1 to TRBJ1-1, with 7 bases identical to TRBD1. Germline CDR1 and CDR2: SGHRS and YFSETQ. Trimming took 6 bases from V and 5 from J; bases not matched to a gene: 13. CDR3 size: 15 residues. CDR3 sequence reads: CASTPGQAGGTEAFF. The DNA for the CDR3 is TGCGCCAGCACCCCCGGACAGGCCGGTGGGACTGAAGCTTTCTTT. Looking up the rest from reference TRBV5-1 and TRBJ1-1 gives the full variable domain: KAGVTQTPRYLIKTRGQQVTLSCSPISGHRSVSWYQQTPGQGLQFLFEYFSETQRNKGNFPGRFSGRQFSNSRSEMNVSTLELGDSALYLCASTPGQAGGTEAFFGQGTRLTVV.

The V call is TRBV5-1, the J call TRBJ2-1; 8 bases agree with TRBD2. Trimming took 1 base from V and 8 from J; bases not matched to a gene: 11. Germline CDR1 reads SGHRS; CDR2 reads YFSETQ. The CDR3 runs 16 residues. The CDR3 nucleotides are TGCGCCAGCAGCTTGTCCCCCAGCGGGAGTGGCTATGAGCAGTTCTTC. It encodes CASSLSPSGSGYEQFF. The full variable domain, with the rest looked up from reference TRBV5-1 and TRBJ2-1, is KAGVTQTPRYLIKTRGQQVTLSCSPISGHRSVSWYQQTPGQGLQFLFEYFSETQRNKGNFPGRFSGRQFSNSRSEMNVSTLELGDSALYLCASSLSPSGSGYEQFFGPGTRLTVL.